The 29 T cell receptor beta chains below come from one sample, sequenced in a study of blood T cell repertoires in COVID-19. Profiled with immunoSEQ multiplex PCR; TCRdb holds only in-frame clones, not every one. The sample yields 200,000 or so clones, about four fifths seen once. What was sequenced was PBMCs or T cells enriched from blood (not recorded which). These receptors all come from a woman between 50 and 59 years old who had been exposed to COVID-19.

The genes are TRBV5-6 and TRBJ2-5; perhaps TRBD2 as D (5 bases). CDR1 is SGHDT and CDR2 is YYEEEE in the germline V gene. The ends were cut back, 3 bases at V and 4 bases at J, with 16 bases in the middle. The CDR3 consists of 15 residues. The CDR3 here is CASSSAGDVAETQYF. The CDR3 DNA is TGTGCCAGCAGCTCGGCCGGGGATGTAGCAGAGACCCAGTACTTC.

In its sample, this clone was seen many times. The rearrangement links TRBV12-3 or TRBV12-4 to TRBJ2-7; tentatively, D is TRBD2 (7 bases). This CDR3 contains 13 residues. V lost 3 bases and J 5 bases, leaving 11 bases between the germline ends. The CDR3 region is CASSLGGGNEQYF. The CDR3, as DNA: TGTGCCAGCAGTTTGGGCGGGGGCAACGAGCAGTACTTC.

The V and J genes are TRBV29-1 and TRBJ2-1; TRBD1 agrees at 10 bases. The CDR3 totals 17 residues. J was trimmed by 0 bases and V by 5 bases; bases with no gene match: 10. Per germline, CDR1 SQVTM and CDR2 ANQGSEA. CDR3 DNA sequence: TGCAGCGTTCGGGACAGGGGAACTCCGTTCTCCTACAATGAGCAGTTCTTC. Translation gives CSVRDRGTPFSYNEQFF.

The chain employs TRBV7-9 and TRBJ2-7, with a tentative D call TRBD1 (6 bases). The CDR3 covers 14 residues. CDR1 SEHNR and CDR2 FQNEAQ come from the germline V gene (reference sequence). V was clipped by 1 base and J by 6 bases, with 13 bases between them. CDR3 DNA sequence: TGTGCCAGCAGCTTAGGGTCGACACAGGGCGAGCAGTACTTC. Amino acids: CASSLGSTQGEQYF.

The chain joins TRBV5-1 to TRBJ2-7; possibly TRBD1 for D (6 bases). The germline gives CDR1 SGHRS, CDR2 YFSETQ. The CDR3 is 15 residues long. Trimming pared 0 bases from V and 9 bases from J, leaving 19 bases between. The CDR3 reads CASSLDGQSASSQYF. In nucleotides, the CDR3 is TGCGCCAGCAGCTTGGACGGACAGAGTGCTTCATCGCAGTACTTC.

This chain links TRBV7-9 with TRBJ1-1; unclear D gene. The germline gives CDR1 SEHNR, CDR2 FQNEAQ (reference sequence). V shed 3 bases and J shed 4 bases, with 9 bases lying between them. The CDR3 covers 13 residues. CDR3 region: CASSLLEGTEAFF. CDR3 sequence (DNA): TGTGCCAGCAGCTTGCTCGAGGGCACTGAAGCTTTCTTT.

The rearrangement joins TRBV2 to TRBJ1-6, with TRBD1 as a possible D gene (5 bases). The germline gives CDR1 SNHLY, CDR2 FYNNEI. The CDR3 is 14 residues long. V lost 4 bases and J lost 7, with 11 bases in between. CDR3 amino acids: CASSVGRANSPLHF. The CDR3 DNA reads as TGTGCCAGCAGTGTTGGCAGGGCCAATTCACCCCTCCACTTT.

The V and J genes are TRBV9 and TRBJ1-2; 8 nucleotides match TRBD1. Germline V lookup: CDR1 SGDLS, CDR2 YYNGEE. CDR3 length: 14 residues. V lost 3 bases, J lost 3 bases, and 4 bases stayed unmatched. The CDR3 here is CASSAGQGYYGYTF. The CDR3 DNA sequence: TGTGCCAGCAGCGCCGGACAGGGCTACTATGGCTACACCTTC.

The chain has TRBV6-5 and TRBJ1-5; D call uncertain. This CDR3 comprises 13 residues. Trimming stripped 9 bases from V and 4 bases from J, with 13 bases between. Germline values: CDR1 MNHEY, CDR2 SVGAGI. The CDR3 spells CARNNSTNQPQHF. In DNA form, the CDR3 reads TGTGCCAGAAATAACAGTACAAATCAGCCCCAGCATTTT.

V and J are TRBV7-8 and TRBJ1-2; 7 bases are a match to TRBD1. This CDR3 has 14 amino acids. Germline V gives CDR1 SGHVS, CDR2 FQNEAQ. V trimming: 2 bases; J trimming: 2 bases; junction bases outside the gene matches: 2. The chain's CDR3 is CASSLRGQNYGYTF. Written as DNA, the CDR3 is TGTGCCAGCAGCTTAAGGGGGCAGAACTATGGCTACACCTTC.

This chain's CDR3 is CASMERGFYEQYF. In nucleotides, the CDR3 is TGTGCCAGCATGGAACGGGGTTTCTACGAGCAGTACTTC. The V call is TRBV2, the J call TRBJ2-7; D may be TRBD2 (5 bases). This CDR3 has 13 amino acids. In germline, CDR1 is SNHLY, CDR2 FYNNEI. The V end lost 7 bases, the J end lost 3 bases, and 13 bases lay between the germline ends.

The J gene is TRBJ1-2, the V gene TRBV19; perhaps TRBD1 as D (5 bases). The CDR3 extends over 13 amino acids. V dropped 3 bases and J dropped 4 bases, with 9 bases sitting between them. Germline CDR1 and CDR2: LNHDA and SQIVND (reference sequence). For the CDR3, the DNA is TGTGCCAGTAGTATGGGACTGGGCTATGGCTACACCTTC. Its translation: CASSMGLGYGYTF.

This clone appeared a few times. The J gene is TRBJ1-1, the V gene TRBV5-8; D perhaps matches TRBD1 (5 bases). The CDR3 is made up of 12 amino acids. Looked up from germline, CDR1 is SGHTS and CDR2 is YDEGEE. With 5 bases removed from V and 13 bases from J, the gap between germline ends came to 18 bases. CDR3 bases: TGTGCCAGCAGTCCGGGGGGGATTCAGGTTTTCTTT. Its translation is CASSPGGIQVFF.

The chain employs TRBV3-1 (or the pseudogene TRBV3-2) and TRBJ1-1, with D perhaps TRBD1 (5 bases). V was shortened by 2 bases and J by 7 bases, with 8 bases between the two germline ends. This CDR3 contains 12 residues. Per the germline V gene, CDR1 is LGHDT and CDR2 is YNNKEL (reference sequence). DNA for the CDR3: TGTGCCAGCAGCCAAAGGGGCAATGAAGCTTTCTTT. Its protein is CASSQRGNEAFF.

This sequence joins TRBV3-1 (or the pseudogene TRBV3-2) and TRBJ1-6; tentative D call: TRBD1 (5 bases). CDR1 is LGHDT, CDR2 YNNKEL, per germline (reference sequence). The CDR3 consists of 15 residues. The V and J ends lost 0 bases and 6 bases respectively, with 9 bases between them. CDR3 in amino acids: CASSQDPRGNSPLHF. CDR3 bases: TGTGCCAGCAGCCAAGATCCTAGGGGTAATTCACCCCTCCACTTT.

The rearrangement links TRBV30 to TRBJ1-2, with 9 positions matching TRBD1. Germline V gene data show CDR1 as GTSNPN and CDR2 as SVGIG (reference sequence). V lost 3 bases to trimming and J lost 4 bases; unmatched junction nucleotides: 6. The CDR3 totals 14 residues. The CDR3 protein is CAWSRDRAIYGYTF. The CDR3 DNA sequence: TGTGCCTGGAGCCGGGACAGGGCCATCTATGGCTACACCTTC.

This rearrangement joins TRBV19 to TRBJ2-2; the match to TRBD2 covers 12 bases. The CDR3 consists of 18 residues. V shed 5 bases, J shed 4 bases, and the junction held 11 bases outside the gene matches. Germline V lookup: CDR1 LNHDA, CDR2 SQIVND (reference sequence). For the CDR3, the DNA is TGTGCCAGTAGTGACGGACTAGCGGGGCTTAGGAGCACCGGGGAGCTGTTTTTT. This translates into CASSDGLAGLRSTGELFF. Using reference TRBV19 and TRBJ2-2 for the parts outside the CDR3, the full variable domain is DGGITQSPKYLFRKEGQNVTLSCEQNLNHDAMYWYRQDPGQGLRLIYYSQIVNDFQKGDIAEGYSVSREKKESFPLTVTSAQKNPTAFYLCASSDGLAGLRSTGELFFGEGSRLTVL.

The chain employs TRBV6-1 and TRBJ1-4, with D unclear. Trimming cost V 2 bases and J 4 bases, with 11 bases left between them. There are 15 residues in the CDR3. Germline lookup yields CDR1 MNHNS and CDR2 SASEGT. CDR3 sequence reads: CASSEPMEYNEKLFF. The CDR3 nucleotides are TGTGCCAGCAGTGAACCGATGGAGTATAATGAAAAACTGTTTTTT.

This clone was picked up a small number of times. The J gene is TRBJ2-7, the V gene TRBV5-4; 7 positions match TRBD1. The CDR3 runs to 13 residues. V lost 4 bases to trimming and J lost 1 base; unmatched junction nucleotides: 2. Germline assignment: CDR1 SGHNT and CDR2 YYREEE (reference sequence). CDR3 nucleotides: TGTGCCAGCAGCATGACAGGGTCCTACGAGCAGTACTTC. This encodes CASSMTGSYEQYF.

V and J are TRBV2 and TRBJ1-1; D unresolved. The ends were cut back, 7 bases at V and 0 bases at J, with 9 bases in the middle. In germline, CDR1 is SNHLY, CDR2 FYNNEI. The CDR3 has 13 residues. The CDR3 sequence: CASKVGLNTEAFF. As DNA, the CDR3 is TGTGCCAGCAAAGTCGGTTTGAACACTGAAGCTTTCTTT. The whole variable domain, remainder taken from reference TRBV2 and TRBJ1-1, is EPEVTQTPSHQVTQMGQEVILRCVPISNHLYFYWYRQILGQKVEFLVSFYNNEISEKSEIFDDQFSVERPDGSNFTLKIRSTKLEDSAMYFCASKVGLNTEAFFGQGTRLTVV.

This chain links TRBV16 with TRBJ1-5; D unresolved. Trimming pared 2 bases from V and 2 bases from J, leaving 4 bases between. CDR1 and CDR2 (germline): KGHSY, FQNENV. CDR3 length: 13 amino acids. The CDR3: CASSQRGNQPQHF. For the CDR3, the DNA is TGTGCCAGCAGCCAACGAGGCAATCAGCCCCAGCATTTT.

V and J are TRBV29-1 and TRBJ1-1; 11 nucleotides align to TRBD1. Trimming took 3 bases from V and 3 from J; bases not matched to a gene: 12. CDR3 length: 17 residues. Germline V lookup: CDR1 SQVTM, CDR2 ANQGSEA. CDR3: CSVDPRDRGVLDTEAFF. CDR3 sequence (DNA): TGCAGCGTTGATCCCCGGGACAGGGGGGTTCTGGACACTGAAGCTTTCTTT.

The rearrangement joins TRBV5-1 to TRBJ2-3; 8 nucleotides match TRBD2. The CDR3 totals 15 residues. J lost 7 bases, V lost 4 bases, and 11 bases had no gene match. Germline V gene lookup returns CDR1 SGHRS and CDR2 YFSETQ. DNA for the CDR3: TGCGCCAGCAGCCTCTCCGGGACTAGTGGCAATACGCAGTATTTT. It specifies CASSLSGTSGNTQYF.

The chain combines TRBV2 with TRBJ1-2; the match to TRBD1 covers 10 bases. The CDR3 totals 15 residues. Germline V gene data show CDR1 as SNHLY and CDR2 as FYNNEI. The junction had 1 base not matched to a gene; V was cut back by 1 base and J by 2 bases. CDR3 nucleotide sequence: TGTGCCAGCAGTGAAGAGACAGGGGGCAACTATGGCTACACCTTC. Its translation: CASSEETGGNYGYTF.

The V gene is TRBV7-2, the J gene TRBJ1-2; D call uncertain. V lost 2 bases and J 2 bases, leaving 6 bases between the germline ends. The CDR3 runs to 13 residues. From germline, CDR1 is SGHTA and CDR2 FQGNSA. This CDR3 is CASSLPGNYGYTF. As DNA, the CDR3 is TGTGCCAGCAGCTTACCAGGAAACTATGGCTACACCTTC.

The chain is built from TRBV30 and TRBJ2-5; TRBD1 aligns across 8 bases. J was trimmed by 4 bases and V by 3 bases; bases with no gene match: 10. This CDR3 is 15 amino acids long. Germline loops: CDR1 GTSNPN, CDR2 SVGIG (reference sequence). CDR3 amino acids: CAWSTKGQVGETQYF. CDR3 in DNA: TGTGCCTGGAGCACGAAGGGACAGGTGGGAGAGACCCAGTACTTC.

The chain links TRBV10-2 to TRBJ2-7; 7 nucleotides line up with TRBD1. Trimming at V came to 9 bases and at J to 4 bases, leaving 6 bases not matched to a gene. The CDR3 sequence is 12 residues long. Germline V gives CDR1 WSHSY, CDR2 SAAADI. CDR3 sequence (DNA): TGCGCCAGTACGGGACAGTCTTACGAGCAGTACTTC. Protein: CASTGQSYEQYF.

CDR3 DNA: TGTGCCAGCAGCCCCACTAGCGGGCGATACGAGCAGTACTTC. Translated: CASSPTSGRYEQYF. The rearrangement links TRBV6-5 to TRBJ2-7, with 9 bases lining up with TRBD2. Germline V gene sequence: CDR1 MNHEY, CDR2 SVGAGI. Trimming removed 6 bases from V and 4 bases from J; junction bases left unmatched: 7. The CDR3 contains 14 residues.

The CDR3 DNA is TGCGCCAGCAGTTGGGACAGGGGGCGGGAGCAGTACTTC. Translation: CASSWDRGREQYF. This chain joins TRBV23-1 and TRBJ2-7, with 12 bases fitting TRBD1. TRBV23-1 is labeled an ORF, and its function is uncertain. The CDR3 is 13 amino acids. V lost 5 bases to trimming and J lost 7 bases; unmatched junction nucleotides: 3.